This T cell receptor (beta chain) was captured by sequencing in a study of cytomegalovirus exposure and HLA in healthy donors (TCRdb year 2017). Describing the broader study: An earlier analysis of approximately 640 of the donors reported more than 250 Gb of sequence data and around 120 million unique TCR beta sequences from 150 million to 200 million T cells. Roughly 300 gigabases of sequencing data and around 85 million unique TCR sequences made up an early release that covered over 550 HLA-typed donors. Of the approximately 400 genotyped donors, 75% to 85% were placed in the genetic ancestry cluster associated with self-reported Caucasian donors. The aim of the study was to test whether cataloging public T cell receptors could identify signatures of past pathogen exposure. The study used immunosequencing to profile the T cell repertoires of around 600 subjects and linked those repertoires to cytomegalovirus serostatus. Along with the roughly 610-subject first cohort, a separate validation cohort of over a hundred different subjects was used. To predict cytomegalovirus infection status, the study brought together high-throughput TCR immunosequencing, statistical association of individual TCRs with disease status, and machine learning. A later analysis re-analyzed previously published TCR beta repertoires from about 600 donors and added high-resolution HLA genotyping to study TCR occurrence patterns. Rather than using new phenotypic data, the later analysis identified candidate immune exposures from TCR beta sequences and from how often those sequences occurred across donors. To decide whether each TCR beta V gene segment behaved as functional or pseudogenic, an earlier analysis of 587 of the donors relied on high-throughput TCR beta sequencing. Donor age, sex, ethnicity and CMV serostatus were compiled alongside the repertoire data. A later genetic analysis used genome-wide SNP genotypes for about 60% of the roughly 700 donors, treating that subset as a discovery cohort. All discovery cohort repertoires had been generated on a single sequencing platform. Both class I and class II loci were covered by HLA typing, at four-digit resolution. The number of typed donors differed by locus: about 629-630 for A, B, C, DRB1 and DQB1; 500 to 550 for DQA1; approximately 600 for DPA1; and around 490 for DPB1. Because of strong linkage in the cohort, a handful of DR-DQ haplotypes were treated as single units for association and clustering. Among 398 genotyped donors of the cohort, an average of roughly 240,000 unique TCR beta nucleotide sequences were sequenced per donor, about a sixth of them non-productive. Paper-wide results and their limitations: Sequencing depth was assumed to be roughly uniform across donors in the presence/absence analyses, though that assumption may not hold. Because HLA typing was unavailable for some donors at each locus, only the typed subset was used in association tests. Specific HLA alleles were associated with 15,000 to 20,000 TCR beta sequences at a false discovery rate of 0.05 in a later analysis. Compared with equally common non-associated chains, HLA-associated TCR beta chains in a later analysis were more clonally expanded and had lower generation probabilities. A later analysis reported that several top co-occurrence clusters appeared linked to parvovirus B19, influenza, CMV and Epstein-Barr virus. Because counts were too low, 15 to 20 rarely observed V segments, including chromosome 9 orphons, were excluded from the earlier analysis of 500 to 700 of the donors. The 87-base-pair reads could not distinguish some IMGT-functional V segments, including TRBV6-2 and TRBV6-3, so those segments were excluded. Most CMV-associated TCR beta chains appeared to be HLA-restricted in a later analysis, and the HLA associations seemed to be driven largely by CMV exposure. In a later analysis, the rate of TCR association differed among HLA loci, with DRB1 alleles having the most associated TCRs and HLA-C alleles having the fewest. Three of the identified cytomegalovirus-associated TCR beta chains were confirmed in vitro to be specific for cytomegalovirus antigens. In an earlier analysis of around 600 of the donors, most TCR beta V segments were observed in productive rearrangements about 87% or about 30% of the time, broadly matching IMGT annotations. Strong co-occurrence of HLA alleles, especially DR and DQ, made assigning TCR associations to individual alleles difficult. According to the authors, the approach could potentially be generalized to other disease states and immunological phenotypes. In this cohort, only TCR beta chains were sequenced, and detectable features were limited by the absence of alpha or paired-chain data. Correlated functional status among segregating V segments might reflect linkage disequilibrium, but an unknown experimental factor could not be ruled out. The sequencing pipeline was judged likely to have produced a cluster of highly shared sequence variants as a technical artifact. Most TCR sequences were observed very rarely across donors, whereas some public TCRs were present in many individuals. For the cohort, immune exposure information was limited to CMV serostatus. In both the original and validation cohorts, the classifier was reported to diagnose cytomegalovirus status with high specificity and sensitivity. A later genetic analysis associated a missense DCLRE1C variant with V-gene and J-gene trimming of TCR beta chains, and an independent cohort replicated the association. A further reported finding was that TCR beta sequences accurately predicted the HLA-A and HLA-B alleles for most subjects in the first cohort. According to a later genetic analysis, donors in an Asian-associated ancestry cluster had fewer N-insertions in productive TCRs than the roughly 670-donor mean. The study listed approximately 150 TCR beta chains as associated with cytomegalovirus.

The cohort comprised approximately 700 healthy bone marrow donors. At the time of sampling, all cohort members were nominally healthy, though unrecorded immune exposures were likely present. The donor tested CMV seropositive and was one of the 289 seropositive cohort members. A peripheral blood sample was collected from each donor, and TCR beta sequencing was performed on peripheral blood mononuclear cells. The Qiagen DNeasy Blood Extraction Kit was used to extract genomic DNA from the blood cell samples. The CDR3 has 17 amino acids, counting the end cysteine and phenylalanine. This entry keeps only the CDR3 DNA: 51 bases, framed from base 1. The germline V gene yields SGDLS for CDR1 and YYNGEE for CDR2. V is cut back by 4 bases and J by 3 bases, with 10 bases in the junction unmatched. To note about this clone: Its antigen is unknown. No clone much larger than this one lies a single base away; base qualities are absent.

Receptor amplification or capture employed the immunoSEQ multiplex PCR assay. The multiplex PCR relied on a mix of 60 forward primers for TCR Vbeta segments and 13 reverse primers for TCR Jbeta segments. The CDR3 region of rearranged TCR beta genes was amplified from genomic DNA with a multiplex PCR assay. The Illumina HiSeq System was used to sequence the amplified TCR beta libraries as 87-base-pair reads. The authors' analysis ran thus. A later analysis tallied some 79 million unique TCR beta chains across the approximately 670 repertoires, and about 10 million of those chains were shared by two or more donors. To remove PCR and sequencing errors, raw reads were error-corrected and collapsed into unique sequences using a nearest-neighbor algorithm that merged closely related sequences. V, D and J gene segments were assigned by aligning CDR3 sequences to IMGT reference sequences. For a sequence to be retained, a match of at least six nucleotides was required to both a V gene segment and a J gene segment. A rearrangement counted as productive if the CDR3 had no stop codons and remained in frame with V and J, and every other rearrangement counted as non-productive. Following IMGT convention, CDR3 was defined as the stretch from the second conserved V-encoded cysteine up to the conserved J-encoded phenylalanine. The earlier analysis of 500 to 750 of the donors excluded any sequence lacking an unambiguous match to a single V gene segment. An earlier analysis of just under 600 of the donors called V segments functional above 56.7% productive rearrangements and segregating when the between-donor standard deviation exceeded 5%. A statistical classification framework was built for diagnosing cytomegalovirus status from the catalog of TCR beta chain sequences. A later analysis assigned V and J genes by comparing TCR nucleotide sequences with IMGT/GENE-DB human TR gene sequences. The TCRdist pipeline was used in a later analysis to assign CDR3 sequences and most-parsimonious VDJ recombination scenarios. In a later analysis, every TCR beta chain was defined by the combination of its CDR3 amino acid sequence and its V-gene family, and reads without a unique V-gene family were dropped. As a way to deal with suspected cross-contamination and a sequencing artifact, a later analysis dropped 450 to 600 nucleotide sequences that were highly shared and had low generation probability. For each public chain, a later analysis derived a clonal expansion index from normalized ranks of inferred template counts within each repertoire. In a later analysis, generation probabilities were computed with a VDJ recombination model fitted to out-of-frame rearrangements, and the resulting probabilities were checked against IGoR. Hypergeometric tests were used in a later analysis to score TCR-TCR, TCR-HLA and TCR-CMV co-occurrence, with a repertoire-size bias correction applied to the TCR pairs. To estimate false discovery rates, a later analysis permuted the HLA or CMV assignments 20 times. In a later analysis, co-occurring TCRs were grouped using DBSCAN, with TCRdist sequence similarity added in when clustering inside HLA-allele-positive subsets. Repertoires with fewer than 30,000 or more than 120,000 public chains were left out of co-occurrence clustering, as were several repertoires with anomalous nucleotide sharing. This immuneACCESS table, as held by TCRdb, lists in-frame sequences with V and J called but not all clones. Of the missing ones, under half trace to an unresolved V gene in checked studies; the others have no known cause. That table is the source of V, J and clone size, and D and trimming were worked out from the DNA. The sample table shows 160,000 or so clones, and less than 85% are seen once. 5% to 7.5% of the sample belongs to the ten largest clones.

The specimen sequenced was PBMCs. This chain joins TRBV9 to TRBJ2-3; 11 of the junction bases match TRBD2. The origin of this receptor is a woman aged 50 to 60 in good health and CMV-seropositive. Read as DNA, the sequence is TGTGCCAGCAGCTCCCCCAGGGGACTAGCGGTGACAGATACGCAGTATTTT. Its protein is CASSSPRGLAVTDTQYF. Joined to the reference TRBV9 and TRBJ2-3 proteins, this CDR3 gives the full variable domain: DSGVTQTPKHLITATGQRVTLRCSPRSGDLSVYWYQQSLDQGLQFLIQYYNGEERAKGNILERFSAQQFPDLHSELNLSSLELGDSALYFCASSSPRGLAVTDTQYFGPGTRLTVL.